The rows below give T cell receptor beta chains drawn from one sample of a study of cytomegalovirus exposure and HLA in healthy donors. TCRdb's table, derived via immunoSEQ multiplex PCR, lists solely in-frame clones and lacks some. The sample holds over 150,000 clones, approximately 78% seen once. Sequences were obtained from PBMCs. The receptors were sampled from a male donor in good health and CMV-seronegative. CDR3s include the opening cysteine and the closing phenylalanine or tryptophan.

>TRBV9|TRBJ2-6|16
CASSGSGFSGANVLTF
>TRBV5-1|TRBJ2-1|14
CASSLSGTYNEQFF
>TRBV7-9|TRBJ1-2|14
CASSSTLSAYGYTF
>TRBV18|TRBJ2-7|15
CASSLRQGFSYEQYF
>TRBV5-4|TRBJ1-4|13
CASSKGESEKLFF
>TRBV13|TRBJ2-1|16
CASSSRLAERYNEQFF
>TRBV5-6|TRBJ2-2|13
CATGTTNTGELFF
>TRBV7-2|TRBJ2-5|15
CASSPQRARQETQYF
>TRBV9|TRBJ1-2|16
CASSVGSQGGNYGYTF
>TRBV7-3|TRBJ1-1|15
CASSLTTGGSTEAFF
>TRBV7-9|TRBJ1-2|13
CASSRGQNYGYTF
>TRBV6-1|TRBJ2-5|14
CASSVSGGQETQYF
>TRBV5-5|TRBJ1-5|14
CASSWDRGVQPQHF
>TRBV27|TRBJ1-6|13
CASSPRTDSPLHF
>TRBV5-1|TRBJ2-5|13
CASNRQGQETQYF
>TRBV27|TRBJ2-1|18
CASSPGQGGIRTDSEQFF
>TRBV5-1|TRBJ2-1|11
CASSYGTWEFF
>TRBV5-5|TRBJ2-3|16
CASSRVESFSTDTQYF
>TRBV4-3|TRBJ2-2|17
CASSQEVAVSNTGELFF
>TRBV28|TRBJ1-5|18
CASSWDRGRGNSNQPQHF
>TRBV5-6|TRBJ2-3|17
CASSTGTSGGSTDTQYF